The source of this T cell receptor beta chain is a study of T cell repertoires in aging, cancer and after chemotherapy. Study background: Some 8.1 million TCR reads were in the whole dataset. Study-level points and caveats: These repertoire data do not allow conclusions about immunological memory after chemotherapy.

The template was genomic DNA from peripheral blood, not RNA. A mixed TRB-A/B primer pool amplified rearranged TRB by multiplex touch-down PCR. TCRdb re-called the multiplex PCR reads with MiXCR, one entry per CDR3 protein. The table includes 8,400 or so distinct CDR3 sequences, nearly 55% detected once. Germline CDR1 and CDR2: LNHNV and YYDKDF (reference sequence). Trimming at V came to 4 bases and at J to 6 bases, leaving 8 bases not matched to a gene. The CDR3 spans 14 residues. This clonotype was seen only a few times. Its antigen is not identified. Material for sequencing was blood. This TCR derives from a human donor in good health. V gene TRBV15 combines with J gene TRBJ2-7, with 8 bases matching TRBD2. DNA for the CDR3: TGTGCCACCAGCATCCGGGGGGGGTCGGGCGAGCAGTACTTC. This translates into CATSIRGGSGEQYF.